These 14 T cell receptor beta chains share one sample of origin, sequenced in a study of blood T cells in healthy people across ages. Together with a sample-barcoded 5' primer, a J-beta primer mix was included in a second PCR lasting about 7 to 11 cycles. TCRdb re-called the 5' RACE reads through MiXCR, storing one row per CDR3 protein. The table records 850,000 to 1,000,000 distinct CDR3 sequences, around 46% of them present only once. Sequenced sample: blood. These receptors were collected from a man aged 25 to 40 in good health.

The rearrangement joins TRBV12-3 or TRBV12-4 to TRBJ2-5, with a weak D call TRBD2 (6 bases). Trimming left V 8 bases short and J 1 base short, with 11 bases between. CDR3 length equals 13 residues. This CDR3 reads CASVGRGQETQYF. The CDR3 nucleotides read TGTGCCAGCGTTGGGCGGGGCCAAGAGACCCAGTACTTC.

As concerns this clonotype: Relative to the germline gene, one junction end is altered; a read error may explain this. The rearrangement links TRBV20-1 to TRBJ2-1; TRBD2 matches at 9 bases. The CDR3 runs 13 residues. Looked up from germline, CDR1 is DFQATT and CDR2 is SNEGSKA (reference sequence). The CDR3 coding sequence is TGTAGTGCTAGCGGGGACAGAAACAATGAGCAGTTCTTC. It specifies CSASGDRNNEQFF.

This clonotype turned up a few times. This chain connects TRBV4-1 to TRBJ2-7; 11 positions agree with TRBD1. V was clipped by 0 bases and J by 3 bases; unmatched bases: 4. Per germline, CDR1 MGHRA and CDR2 YSYEKL. The CDR3 has 16 amino acids. The CDR3: CASSQDTGTGGYEQYF. CDR3 sequence (DNA): TGCGCCAGCAGCCAAGATACCGGGACAGGGGGCTACGAGCAGTACTTC.

This clonotype was seen more than once but under ten times. This chain connects TRBV7-2 to TRBJ1-5, with D possibly TRBD1 on 6 matching bases. V lost 2 bases, J lost 8 bases, and 13 bases lay in between. In germline, CDR1 is SGHTA, CDR2 FQGNSA. The CDR3 totals 14 residues. The CDR3 region is CASSLSPGEEPQHF. CDR3 nucleotide sequence: TGTGCCAGCAGCTTATCCCCAGGGGAAGAGCCCCAGCATTTT. The entire variable domain, with the rest obtained from reference TRBV7-2 and TRBJ1-5, is as follows: GAGVSQSPSNKVTEKGKDVELRCDPISGHTALYWYRQSLGQGLEFLIYFQGNSAPDKSGLPSDRFSAERTGGSVSTLTIQRTQQEDSAVYLCASSLSPGEEPQHFGDGTRLSIL.

On this clonotype: The junction differs from germline at one of its ends, possibly a read error. DNA of the CDR3: TGTGCCAGCAGTTACTCCCCTGGGAATGGGCAGTTCTTC. It translates to CASSYSPGNGQFF. This chain uses TRBV6-6 with TRBJ2-1, with D unclear. The germline gives CDR1 MNHNY, CDR2 SVGAGI (reference sequence). CDR3 length: 13 residues.

The chain carries TRBV7-2 and TRBJ1-2, with TRBD1 as a possible D gene (5 bases). The V end lost 3 bases, the J end lost 1 base, and 12 bases lay between the germline ends. CDR3 length: 15 residues. Germline CDR1 and CDR2: SGHTA and FQGNSA. The CDR3 bases are TGTGCCAGCAGCTTTTACGGGACGCTTAACTATGGCTACACCTTC. Amino acid sequence: CASSFYGTLNYGYTF.

The V gene is TRBV6-2 or TRBV6-3, the J gene TRBJ2-6, with D unclear. V was clipped by 0 bases and J by 0 bases, with 6 bases between them. The CDR3 spans 16 residues. The germline V gene has CDR1 MNHEY and CDR2 SVGEGT. CDR3 protein: CASSYSKISGANVLTF. In DNA form, the CDR3 reads TGTGCCAGCAGTTACTCGAAAATCTCTGGGGCCAACGTCCTGACTTTC.

The chain carries TRBV10-2 and TRBJ1-2; maybe TRBD1 (5 bases). Germline V CDR1 and CDR2: WSHSY, SAAADI. The CDR3 covers 14 residues. V lost 5 bases to trimming and J lost 8 bases, with 18 bases between them. The CDR3 sequence is CASSTGAENSGYTF. DNA for the CDR3: TGCGCCAGCAGTACCGGGGCAGAGAATTCAGGCTACACCTTC.

This sequence joins TRBV7-9 and TRBJ2-3, with unresolved D. Trimming stripped 2 bases from V and 6 bases from J, with 12 bases between. Germline V gene lookup returns CDR1 SEHNR and CDR2 FQNEAQ (reference sequence). This CDR3 comprises 14 residues. The CDR3 nucleotides are TGTGCCAGCAGCTTATGGCACTCCGGCGATACGCAGTATTTT. This sequence encodes CASSLWHSGDTQYF.

This clonotype occurred a few times. V is TRBV7-2 and J is TRBJ2-3, with D hard to call. The germline V gene encodes CDR1 SGHTA and CDR2 FQGNSA. Trimming cost V 6 bases and J 0 bases, with 13 bases left between them. The length of the CDR3 is 15 residues. The CDR3 reads CASRTSPGSTDTQYF. The CDR3 DNA sequence: TGTGCCAGCAGAACTTCCCCCGGGAGCACAGATACGCAGTATTTT.

The gene calls are TRBV12-3 or TRBV12-4 and TRBJ2-5; no reliable D call. The length of the CDR3 is 14 residues. Trimming cost V 5 bases and J 6 bases, with 16 bases left between them. For the CDR3, the DNA is TGTGCCAGCAGTATTAGTGGCACCCCAAAGACCCAGTACTTC. Its protein is CASSISGTPKTQYF.

This clonotype has only a few counts. The V gene is TRBV18, the J gene TRBJ2-5; TRBD2 might be the D (6 bases). The CDR3 runs to 13 residues. Deletions cut 4 bases from V and 5 bases from J, with 11 bases between. Germline-derived CDR1 and CDR2 are KGHSH and LQKENI. The CDR3 reads CASSREGGETQYF. CDR3 nucleotides: TGTGCCAGCTCACGCGAGGGAGGCGAGACCCAGTACTTC.

The V and J genes are TRBV20-1 and TRBJ2-5, with D uncertain. The germline V gene has CDR1 DFQATT and CDR2 SNEGSKA (reference sequence). Trimming stripped 0 bases from V and 5 bases from J, with 7 bases between. The CDR3 is made up of 12 amino acids. CDR3 in DNA: TGCAGTGCTAGAGATCACGTGGAGACCCAGTACTTC. This encodes CSARDHVETQYF.

This sequence joins TRBV7-2 and TRBJ2-3; D is undetermined. Trimming removed 5 bases from V and 4 bases from J, with 16 bases in between. The CDR3 has 15 residues. In germline, CDR1 is SGHTA, CDR2 FQGNSA. This CDR3 is CTSSQGRYQADTQYF. The CDR3, as DNA: TGTACCAGCAGCCAAGGCCGGTATCAGGCAGATACGCAGTATTTT.